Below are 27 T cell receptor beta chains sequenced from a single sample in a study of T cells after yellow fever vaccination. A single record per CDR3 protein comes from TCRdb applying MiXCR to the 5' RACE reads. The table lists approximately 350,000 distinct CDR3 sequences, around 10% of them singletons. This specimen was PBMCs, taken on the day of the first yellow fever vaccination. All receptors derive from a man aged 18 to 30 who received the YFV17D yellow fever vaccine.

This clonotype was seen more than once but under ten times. Here the CDR3 reads CACYRTATEAFF. CDR3 nucleotide sequence: TGTGCCTGCTACAGGACAGCCACTGAAGCTTTCTTT. V gene TRBV2 combines with J gene TRBJ1-1; perhaps TRBD1 as D (6 bases). The V gene's germline CDR1 is SNHLY and CDR2 FYNNEI. V shed 11 bases and J shed 4 bases, with 14 bases lying between them. There are 12 residues in the CDR3.

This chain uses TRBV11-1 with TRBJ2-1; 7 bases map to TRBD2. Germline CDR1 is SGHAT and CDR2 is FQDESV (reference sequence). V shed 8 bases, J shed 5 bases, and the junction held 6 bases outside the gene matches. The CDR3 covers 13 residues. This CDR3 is CASRRGTHNEQFF. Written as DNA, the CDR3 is TGTGCCAGCCGGCGGGGGACCCACAATGAGCAGTTCTTC.

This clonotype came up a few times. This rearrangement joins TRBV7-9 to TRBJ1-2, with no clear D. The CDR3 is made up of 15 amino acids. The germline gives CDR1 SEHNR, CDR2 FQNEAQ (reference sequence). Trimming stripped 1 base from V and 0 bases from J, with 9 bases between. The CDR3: CASSLGEAPNYGYTF. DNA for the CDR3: TGTGCCAGCAGCTTAGGGGAGGCACCTAACTATGGCTACACCTTC.

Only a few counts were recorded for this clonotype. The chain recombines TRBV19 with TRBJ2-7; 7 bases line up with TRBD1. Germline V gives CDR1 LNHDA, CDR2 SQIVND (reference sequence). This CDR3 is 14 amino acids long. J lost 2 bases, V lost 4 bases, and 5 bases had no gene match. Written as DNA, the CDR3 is TGTGCCAGTAGTACCACAGGGGCGACCTACGAGCAGTACTTC. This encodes CASSTTGATYEQYF.

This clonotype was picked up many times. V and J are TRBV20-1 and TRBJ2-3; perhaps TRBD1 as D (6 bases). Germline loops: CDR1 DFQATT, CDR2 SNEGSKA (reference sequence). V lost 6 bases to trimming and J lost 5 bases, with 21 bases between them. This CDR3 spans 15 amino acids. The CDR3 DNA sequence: TGCAGTGCCCGCCCCCCCAGGGGCGCCGTAGATACGCAGTATTTT. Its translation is CSARPPRGAVDTQYF.

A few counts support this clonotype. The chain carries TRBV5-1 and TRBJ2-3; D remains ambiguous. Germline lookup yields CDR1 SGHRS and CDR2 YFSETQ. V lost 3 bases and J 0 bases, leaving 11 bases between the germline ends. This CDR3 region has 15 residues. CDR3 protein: CASSSSGFSTDTQYF. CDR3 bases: TGCGCCAGCAGCTCCAGTGGGTTTAGCACAGATACGCAGTATTTT.

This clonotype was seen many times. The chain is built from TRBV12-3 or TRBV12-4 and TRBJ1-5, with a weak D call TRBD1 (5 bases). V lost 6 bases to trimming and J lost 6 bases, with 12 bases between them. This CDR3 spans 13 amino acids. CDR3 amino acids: CASRVGGGQPQHF. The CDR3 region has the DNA TGTGCCAGCAGGGTGGGGGGTGGTCAGCCCCAGCATTTT.

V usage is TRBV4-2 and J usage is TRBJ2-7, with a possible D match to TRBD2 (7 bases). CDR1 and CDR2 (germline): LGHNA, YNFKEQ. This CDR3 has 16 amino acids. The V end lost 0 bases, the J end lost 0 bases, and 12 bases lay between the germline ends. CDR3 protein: CASSQDAGARSYEQYF. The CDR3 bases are TGTGCCAGCAGCCAAGATGCGGGGGCCCGCTCCTACGAGCAGTACTTC.

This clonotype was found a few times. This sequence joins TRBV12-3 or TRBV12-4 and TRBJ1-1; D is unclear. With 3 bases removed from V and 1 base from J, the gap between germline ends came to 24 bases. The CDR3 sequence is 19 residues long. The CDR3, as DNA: TGTGCCAGCAGTTTCTATCGTGAAAGGAACCTAGGGAGGAACACTGAAGCTTTCTTT. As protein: CASSFYRERNLGRNTEAFF.

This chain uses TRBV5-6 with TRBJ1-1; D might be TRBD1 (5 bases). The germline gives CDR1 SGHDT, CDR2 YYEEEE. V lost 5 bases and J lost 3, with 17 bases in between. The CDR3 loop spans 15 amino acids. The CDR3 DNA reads TGTGCCAGCAGTTTGTTCGGGACGGACTACACTGAAGCTTTCTTT. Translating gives CASSLFGTDYTEAFF.

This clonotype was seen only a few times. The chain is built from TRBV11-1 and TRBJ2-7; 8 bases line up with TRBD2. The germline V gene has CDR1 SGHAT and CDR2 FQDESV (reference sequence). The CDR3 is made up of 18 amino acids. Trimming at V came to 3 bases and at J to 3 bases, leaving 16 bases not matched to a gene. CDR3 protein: CASSFGRRAAGVFYEQYF. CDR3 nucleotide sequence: TGTGCCAGCAGCTTCGGTCGCCGGGCAGCGGGGGTCTTCTACGAGCAGTACTTC.

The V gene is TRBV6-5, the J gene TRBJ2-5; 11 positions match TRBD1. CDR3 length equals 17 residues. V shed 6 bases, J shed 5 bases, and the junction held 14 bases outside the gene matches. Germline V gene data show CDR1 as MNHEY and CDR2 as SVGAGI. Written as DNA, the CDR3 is TGTGCCAGCAGCCCTCTTTGGGGGGACAGGGGGTCTGAGACCCAGTACTTC. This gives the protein CASSPLWGDRGSETQYF.

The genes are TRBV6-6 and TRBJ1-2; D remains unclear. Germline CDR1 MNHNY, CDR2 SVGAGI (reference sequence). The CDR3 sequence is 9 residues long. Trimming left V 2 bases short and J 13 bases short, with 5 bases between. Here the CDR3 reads CASSYPVTF. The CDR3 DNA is TGTGCCAGCAGTTACCCTGTCACCTTC.

In nucleotides, the CDR3 is TGCGCCAGCAGCGGGGACAGGGAATCCCATAGCAATCAGCCCCAGCATTTT. The encoded protein is CASSGDRESHSNQPQHF. V usage is TRBV10-2 and J usage is TRBJ1-5, with TRBD1 identical over 9 bases. The CDR3 extends over 17 amino acids. Germline V gene sequence: CDR1 WSHSY, CDR2 SAAADI. V dropped 6 bases and J dropped 0; count of bases not matched to a gene: 9.

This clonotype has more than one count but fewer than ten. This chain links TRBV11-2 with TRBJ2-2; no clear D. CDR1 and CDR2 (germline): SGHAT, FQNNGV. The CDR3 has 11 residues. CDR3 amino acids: CATRDTGELFF. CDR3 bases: TGTGCTACCCGCGACACCGGGGAGCTGTTTTTT.

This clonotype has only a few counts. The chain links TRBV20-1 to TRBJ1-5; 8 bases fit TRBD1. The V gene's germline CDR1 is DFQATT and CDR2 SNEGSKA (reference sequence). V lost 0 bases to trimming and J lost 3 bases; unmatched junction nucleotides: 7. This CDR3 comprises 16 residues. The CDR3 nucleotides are TGCAGTGCTAGAGAAAGGACAGGGTGGAACAATCAGCCCCAGCATTTT. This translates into CSARERTGWNNQPQHF.

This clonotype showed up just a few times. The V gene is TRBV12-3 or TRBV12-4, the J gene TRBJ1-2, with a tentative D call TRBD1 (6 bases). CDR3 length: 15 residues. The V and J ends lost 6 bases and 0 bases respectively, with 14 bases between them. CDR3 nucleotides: TGTGCCAGCAGGACCGTGGACAGCTCTAACTATGGCTACACCTTC. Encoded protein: CASRTVDSSNYGYTF.

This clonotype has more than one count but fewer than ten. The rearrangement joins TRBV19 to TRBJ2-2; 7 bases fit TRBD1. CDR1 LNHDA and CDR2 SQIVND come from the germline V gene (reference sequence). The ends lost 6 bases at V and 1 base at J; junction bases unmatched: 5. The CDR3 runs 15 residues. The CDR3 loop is CASSYGTVNTGELFF. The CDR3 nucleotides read TGTGCCAGTAGCTACGGGACAGTGAACACCGGGGAGCTGTTTTTT.

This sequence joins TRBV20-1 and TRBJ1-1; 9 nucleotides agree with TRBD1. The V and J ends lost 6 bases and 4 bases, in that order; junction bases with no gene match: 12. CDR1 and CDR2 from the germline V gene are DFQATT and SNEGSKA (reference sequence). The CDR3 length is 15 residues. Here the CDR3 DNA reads TGCAGTGCCAGACAGGGGGGGGTTGCCAGCACTGAAGCTTTCTTT. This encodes CSARQGGVASTEAFF.

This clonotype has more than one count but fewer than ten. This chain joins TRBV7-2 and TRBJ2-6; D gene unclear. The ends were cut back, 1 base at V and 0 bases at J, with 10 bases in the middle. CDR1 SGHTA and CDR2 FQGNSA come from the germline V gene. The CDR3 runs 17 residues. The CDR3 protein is CASSLVASRSGANVLTF. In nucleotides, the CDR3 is TGTGCCAGCAGCTTAGTAGCCAGCCGCTCTGGGGCCAACGTCCTGACTTTC.

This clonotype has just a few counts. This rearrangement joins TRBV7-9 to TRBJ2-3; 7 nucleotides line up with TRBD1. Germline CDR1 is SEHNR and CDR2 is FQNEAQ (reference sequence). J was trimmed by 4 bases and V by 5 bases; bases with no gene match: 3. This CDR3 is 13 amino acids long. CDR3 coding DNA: TGTGCCAGCAGCCCTAGGGGGCCAGATACGCAGTATTTT. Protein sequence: CASSPRGPDTQYF.

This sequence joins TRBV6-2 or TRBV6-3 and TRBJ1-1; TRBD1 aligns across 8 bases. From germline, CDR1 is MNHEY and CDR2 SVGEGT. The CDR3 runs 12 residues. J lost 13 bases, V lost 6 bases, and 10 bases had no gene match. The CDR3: CASSPDRGSVFF. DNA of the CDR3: TGTGCCAGCAGCCCCGACAGGGGAAGTGTTTTCTTT.

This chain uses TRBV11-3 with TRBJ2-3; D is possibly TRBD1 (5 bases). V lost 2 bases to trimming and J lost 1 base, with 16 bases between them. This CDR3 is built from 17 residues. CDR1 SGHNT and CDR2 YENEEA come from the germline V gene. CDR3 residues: CASSLTAGQGGTDTQYF. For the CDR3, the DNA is TGTGCCAGCAGCTTAACCGCCGGCCAGGGTGGCACAGATACGCAGTATTTT. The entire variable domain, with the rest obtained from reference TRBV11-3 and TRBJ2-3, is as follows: EAGVVQSPRYKIIEKKQPVAFWCNPISGHNTLYWYLQNLGQGPELLIRYENEEAVDDSQLPKDRFSAERLKGVDSTLKIQPAELGDSAVYLCASSLTAGQGGTDTQYFGPGTRLTVL.

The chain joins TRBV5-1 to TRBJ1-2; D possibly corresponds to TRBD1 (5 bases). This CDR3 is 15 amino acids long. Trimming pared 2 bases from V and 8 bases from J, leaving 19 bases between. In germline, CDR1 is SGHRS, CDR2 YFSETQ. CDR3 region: CASSLFFGGTGGYTF. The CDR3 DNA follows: TGCGCCAGCAGCTTATTCTTCGGGGGGACTGGCGGCTACACCTTC.

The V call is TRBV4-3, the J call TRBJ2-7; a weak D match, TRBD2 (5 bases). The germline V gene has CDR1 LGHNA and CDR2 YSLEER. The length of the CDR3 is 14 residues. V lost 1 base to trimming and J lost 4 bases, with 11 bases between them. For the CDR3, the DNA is TGCGCCAGCAGCCAAGGGGCCGGGGATTACGAGCAGTACTTC. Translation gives CASSQGAGDYEQYF.

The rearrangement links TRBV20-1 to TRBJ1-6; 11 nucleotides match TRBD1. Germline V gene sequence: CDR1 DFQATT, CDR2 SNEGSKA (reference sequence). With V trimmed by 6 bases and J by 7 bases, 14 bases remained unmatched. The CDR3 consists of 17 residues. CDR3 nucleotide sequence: TGCAGTGCATACAGGACAGGGGGCGCGGTTGGAAATTCACCCCTCCACTTT. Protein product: CSAYRTGGAVGNSPLHF.

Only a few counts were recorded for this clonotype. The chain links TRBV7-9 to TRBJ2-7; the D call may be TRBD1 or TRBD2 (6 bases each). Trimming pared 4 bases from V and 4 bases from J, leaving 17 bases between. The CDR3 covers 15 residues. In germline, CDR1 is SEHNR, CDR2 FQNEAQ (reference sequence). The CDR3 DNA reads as TGTGCCAGCAGCTCGGGCGGGAAAAGGGGGTACGAGCAGTACTTC. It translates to CASSSGGKRGYEQYF.